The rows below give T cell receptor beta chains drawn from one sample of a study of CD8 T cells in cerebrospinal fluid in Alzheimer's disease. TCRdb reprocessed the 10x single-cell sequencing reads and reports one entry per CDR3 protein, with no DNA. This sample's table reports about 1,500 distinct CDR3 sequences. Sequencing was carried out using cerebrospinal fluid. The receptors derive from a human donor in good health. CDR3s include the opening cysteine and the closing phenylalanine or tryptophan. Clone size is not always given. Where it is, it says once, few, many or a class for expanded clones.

CASRGGNSYEQYF | TRBJ2-7 | TRBV3-1 | 13 | large
CAWRDYNSPLHF | TRBJ1-6 | TRBV30 | 12 | medium-sized
CASSTIRDRGFTGELFF | TRBJ2-2 | TRBV27 | 17 | medium-sized
CAWIGMAAEYNSPLHF | TRBJ1-6 | TRBV30 | 16 | large
CASSLDGQYTEAFF | TRBJ1-1 | TRBV11-2 | 14 | medium-sized
CASSLGGGSNTDTQYF | TRBJ2-3 | TRBV7-2 | 16 | large
CASGILGAKTGELFF | TRBJ2-2 | TRBV4-1 | 15 | medium-sized
CAIRGGPTQNTEAFF | TRBJ1-1 | TRBV10-3 | 15 | medium-sized
CASRGAGGTDTQYF | TRBJ2-3 | TRBV28 | 14 | medium-sized
CASSVQGYFSGANVLTF | TRBJ2-6 | TRBV2 | 17 | medium-sized
CASREDGRPPYGYTF | TRBJ1-2 | TRBV19 | 15 | NA
CASSQWGHNSPLHF | TRBJ1-6 | TRBV4-3 | 14 | medium-sized
CASSSRTGGFSMAQYF | TRBJ2-5 | TRBV7-2 | 16 | medium-sized
CASSYSLGFELFF | TRBJ1-4 | TRBV6-6 | 13 | large
CSAPTGSGRGYTF | TRBJ1-2 | TRBV20-1 | 13 | medium-sized
CASSPTGMGYNEQFF | TRBJ2-1 | TRBV12-3/TRBV12-4 | 15 | large
CASSERFYEQYF | TRBJ2-7 | TRBV13 | 12 | medium-sized
CASSPPTRTSAETQYF | TRBJ2-5 | TRBV18 | 16 | large